This T cell receptor (beta chain) was sequenced for a study of blood T cell repertoires in COVID-19. Looking at the study overall: PBMCs, B-cell-depleted T cells, or T cells provided the cDNA or gDNA that made up the material.

Here immunoSEQ multiplex PCR was the method, and the copy in TCRdb shows in-frame clones only, minus some. The profile shows about 190,000 clones, about 88% of them singletons. Germline values: CDR1 SNHLY, CDR2 FYNNEI. The V gene end was trimmed by 5 bases and the J gene end by 4 bases; junction bases not matched to a gene: 0. CDR3 length: 12 amino acids. This rearrangement joins TRBV2 to TRBJ2-5; TRBD2 matches at 8 bases. The TCR comes from a man aged 25-45 years with acute or convalescent COVID-19. The material sequenced was peripheral blood. In DNA form, the CDR3 reads TGTGCCAGCAGTACTAGCGGAGAGACCCAGTACTTC. As protein: CASSTSGETQYF.